This note documents a single T cell receptor beta chain sequence. These data are taken from a study of CD8+CD57+ T cells in acquired aplastic anemia. All patients picked for sequencing had shown, by flow cytometry, an expansion of CD8+CD57+ cells. It was genomic DNA that served as the template for profiling TCR beta VDJ and CDR3. TCRdb re-called the reads with MiXCR, one entry per CDR3 protein. Here the sample spans about 150,000 distinct CDR3 sequences, just over 50% being singletons. CDR3 size: 15 residues. CDR1 is MGHDK, CDR2 SYGVNS, per germline. Trimming at V came to 5 bases and at J to 7 bases, leaving 9 bases not matched to a gene.

The TCR originated in a human donor with aplastic anemia. Material: sorted CD4+, CD8+, or CD8+CD57+ T cells (not recorded which) from PBMCs. The chain carries TRBV25-1 and TRBJ2-1, with TRBD1 matching over 9 bases. For the CDR3, the DNA is TGTGCCAGCAGTACATCAACAGGGGGCCGGAATGAGCAGTTCTTC. This gives the protein CASSTSTGGRNEQFF.